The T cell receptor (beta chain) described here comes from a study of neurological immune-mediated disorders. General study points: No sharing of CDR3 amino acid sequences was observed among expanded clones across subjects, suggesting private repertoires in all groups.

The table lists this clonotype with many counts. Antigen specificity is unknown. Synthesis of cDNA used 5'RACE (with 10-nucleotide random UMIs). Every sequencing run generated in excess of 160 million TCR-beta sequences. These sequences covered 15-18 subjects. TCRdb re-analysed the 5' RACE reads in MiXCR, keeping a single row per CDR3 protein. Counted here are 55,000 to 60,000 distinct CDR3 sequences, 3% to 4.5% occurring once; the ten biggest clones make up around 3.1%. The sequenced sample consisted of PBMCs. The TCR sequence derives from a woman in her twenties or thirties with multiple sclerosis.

This chain's CDR3 is CSARDGDRASYEQYF. In nucleotides, the CDR3 is TGCAGTGCTAGAGATGGGGACAGGGCCTCCTACGAGCAGTACTTC. The rearrangement joins TRBV20-1 to TRBJ2-7; 9 bases match TRBD1. The germline V gene has CDR1 DFQATT and CDR2 SNEGSKA (reference sequence). Losses at the gene ends were 0 bases for V and 0 bases for J; bases not matched to a gene: 3. The length of the CDR3 is 15 residues.